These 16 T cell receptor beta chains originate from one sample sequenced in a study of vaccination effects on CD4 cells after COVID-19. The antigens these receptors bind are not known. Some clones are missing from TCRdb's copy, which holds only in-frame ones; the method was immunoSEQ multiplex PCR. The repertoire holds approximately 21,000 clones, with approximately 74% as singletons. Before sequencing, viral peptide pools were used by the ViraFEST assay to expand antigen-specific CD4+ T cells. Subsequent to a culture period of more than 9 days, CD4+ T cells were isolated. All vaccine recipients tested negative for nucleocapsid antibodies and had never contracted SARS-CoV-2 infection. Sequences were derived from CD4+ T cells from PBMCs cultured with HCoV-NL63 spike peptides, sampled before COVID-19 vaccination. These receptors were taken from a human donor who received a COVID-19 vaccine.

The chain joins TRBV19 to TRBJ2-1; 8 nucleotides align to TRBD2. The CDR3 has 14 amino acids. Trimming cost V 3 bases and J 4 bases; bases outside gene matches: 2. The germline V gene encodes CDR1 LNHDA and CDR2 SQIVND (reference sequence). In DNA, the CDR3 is TGTGCCAGTAGTATGGGACTAGAATACAATGAGCAGTTCTTC. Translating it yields CASSMGLEYNEQFF.

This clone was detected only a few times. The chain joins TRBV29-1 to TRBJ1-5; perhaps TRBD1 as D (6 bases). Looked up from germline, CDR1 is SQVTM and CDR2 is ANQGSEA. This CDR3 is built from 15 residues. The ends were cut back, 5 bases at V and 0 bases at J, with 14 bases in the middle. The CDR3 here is CSVHSTGRSNQPQHF. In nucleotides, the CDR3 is TGCAGCGTTCATTCTACAGGGCGTAGCAATCAGCCCCAGCATTTT.

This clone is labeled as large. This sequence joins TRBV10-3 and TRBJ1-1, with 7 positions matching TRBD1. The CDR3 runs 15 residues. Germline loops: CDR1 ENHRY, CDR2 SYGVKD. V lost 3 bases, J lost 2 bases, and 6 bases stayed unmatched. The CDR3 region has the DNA TGTGCCATCAGTGATTCCGGGACAGTAAACACTGAAGCTTTCTTT. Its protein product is CAISDSGTVNTEAFF.

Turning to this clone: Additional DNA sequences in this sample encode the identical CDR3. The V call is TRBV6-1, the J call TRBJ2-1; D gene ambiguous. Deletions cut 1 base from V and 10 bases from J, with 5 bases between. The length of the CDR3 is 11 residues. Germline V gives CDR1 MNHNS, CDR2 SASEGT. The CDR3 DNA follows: TGTGCCAGCAGTGAAGTCGGGGAGCAGTTCTTC. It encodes CASSEVGEQFF.

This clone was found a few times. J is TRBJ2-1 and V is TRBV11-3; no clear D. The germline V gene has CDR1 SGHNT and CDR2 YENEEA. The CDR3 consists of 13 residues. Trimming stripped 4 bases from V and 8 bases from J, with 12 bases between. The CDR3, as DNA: TGTGCCAGCAGCTCGGGCCCCCCCCATGAGCAGTTCTTC. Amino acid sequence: CASSSGPPHEQFF.

CDR3 in amino acids: CASSEGTAEAFF. The DNA for the CDR3 is TGTGCCAGCAGCGAAGGGACAGCTGAAGCTTTCTTT. The chain employs TRBV7-9 and TRBJ1-1, with 7 nucleotides matching TRBD1. Germline V gene lookup returns CDR1 SEHNR and CDR2 FQNEAQ (reference sequence). The CDR3 is 12 residues long. V lost 5 bases and J lost 6; bases outside the gene matches: 3.

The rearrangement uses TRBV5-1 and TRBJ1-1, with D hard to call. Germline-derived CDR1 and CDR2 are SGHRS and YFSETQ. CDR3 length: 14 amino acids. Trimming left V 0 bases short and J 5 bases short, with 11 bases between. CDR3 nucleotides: TGCGCCAGCAGCTTGGACGCCCAGAGGACTGAAGCTTTCTTT. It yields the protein CASSLDAQRTEAFF.

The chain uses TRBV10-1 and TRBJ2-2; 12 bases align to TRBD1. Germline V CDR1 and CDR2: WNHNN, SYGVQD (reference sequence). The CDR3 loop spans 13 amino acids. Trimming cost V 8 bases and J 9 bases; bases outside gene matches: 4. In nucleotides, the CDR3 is TGCGCCAGCCGGGACAGGGGGCGCCGGGAGCTGTTTTTT. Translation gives CASRDRGRRELFF.

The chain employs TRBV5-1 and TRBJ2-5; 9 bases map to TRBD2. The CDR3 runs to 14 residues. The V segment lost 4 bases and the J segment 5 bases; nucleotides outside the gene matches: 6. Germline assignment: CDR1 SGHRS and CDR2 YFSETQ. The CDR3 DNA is TGCGCCAGCAGCGGCGGGGGGGCCGGGGAGACCCAGTACTTC. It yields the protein CASSGGGAGETQYF.

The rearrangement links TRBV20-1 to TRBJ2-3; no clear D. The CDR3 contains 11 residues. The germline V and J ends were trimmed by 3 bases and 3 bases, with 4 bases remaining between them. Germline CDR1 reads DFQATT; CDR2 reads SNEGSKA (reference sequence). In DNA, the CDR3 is TGCAGTGCTAGGAGGACAGATACGCAGTATTTT. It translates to CSARRTDTQYF.

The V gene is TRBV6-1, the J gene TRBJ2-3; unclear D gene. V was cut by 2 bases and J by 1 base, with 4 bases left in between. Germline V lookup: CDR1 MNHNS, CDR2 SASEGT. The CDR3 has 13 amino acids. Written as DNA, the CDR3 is TGTGCCAGCAGTGAACTACGCACAGATACGCAGTATTTT. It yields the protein CASSELRTDTQYF.

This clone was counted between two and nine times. CDR3 in amino acids: CAITRTPHYGYTF. The CDR3 coding sequence is TGTGCCATCACTAGGACTCCTCACTATGGCTACACCTTC. The gene calls are TRBV10-3 and TRBJ1-2, with D unclear. CDR3 length equals 13 residues. CDR1 and CDR2 from the germline V gene are ENHRY and SYGVKD. V lost 7 bases and J lost 3, with 12 bases in between.

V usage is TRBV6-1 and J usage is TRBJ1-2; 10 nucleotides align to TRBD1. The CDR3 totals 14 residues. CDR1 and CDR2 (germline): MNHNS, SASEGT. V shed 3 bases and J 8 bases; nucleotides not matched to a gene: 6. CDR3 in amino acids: CASSEGGQGWGYTF. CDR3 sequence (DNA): TGTGCCAGCAGTGAGGGGGGACAGGGGTGGGGCTACACCTTC.

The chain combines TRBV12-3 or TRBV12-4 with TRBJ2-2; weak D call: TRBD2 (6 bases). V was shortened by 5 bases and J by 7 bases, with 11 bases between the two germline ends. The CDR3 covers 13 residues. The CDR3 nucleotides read TGTGCCAGCAGTGATACTAGCATCGGGGAGCTGTTTTTT. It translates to CASSDTSIGELFF.

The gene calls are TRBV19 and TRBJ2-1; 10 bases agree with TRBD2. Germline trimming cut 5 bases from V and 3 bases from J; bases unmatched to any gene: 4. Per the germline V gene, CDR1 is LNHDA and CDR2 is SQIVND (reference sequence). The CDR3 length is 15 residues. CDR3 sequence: CASSLSGGFYNEQFF. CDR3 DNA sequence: TGTGCCAGTAGTCTTAGCGGGGGGTTCTACAATGAGCAGTTCTTC.

CDR3 DNA: TGCGCCAGCAGCCAAGGAAGGACAGCGATCTATGGCTACACCTTC. Translating gives CASSQGRTAIYGYTF. The chain links TRBV4-1 to TRBJ1-2; D is possibly TRBD1 (6 bases). The CDR3 length is 15 residues. V lost 1 base and J 4 bases, leaving 13 bases between the germline ends. CDR1 MGHRA and CDR2 YSYEKL come from the germline V gene.